This T cell receptor beta chain was profiled in a study of CD8+CD57+ T cells in acquired aplastic anemia. Overall study results and limits: In common between the patients and the controls were twenty-nine CD8+ CDR3 sequences.

V was pared by 1 base and J by 2 bases, with 11 bases between. The CDR3 loop spans 16 amino acids. Germline CDR1 and CDR2: KGHDR and SFDVKD. This clonotype was seen a single time. Its antigen is as yet unknown. Researchers used genomic DNA as the template to profile TCR beta VDJ and CDR3. TCRdb processed the reads anew with MiXCR; each CDR3 protein has one entry. Among some 170,000 distinct CDR3 sequences listed, around 48% were seen once. Whoever was chosen for sequencing had shown CD8+CD57+ cell expansion by flow cytometry. With no exception, the patients had severe acquired aplastic anemia. The receptor comes from a human donor with aplastic anemia. The J gene is TRBJ1-5, the V gene TRBV24-1, with no clear D. The sequenced sample consisted of sorted CD4+, CD8+, or CD8+CD57+ T cells (not recorded which) from PBMCs. The CDR3 region has the DNA TGTGCCACCAGTGATTTCTTCCCGAGGGGCAATCAGCCCCAGCATTTT. It specifies CATSDFFPRGNQPQHF.